This T cell receptor (beta chain) came from a study of cytomegalovirus exposure and HLA in healthy donors. The PCR had 60 Vbeta and 13 Jbeta primers. TCRdb's copy holds only in-frame clones and misses some; the assay was immunoSEQ multiplex PCR. This table has about 130,000 clones, about three quarters appearing once. In the case of this clone: Its antigen is currently unknown.

Study-level results: TCR beta V- and J-gene trimming was later associated with a missense DCLRE1C variant.

Per the germline V gene, CDR1 is LNHDA and CDR2 is SQIVND (reference sequence). CDR3 length: 18 residues. With 7 bases clipped from V and 6 bases from J, the junction kept 18 bases outside the gene matches. Sequencing was done on a sample of PBMCs. This receptor was obtained from a man between 45 and 60 years old in good health and CMV-seropositive. The genes are TRBV19 and TRBJ2-1, with 10 bases fitting TRBD2. In DNA form, the CDR3 reads TGTGCCAGTAATACAAATGACTTCGGGCTAGCGGGAGTCAATGAGCAGTTCTTC. Translated, it gives CASNTNDFGLAGVNEQFF.